Described below is a single TCR beta chain sequence and its context. Its antigen is unknown. The source of the sample is a study of OX40 agonist ivuxolimab in advanced cancers. Looking at the study overall: Patients with prior anti-PD-1, anti-PD-L1 or anti-CTLA-4 therapy were eligible; roughly 40% had some. A partial response was reached by three patients: one with hepatocellular carcinoma and two with cutaneous melanoma.

Enrollment shut out patients with autoimmune disease history or systemic immunosuppression. Profiled with immunoSEQ multiplex PCR; TCRdb holds only in-frame clones, not every one. The data contain almost 70,000 clones, about nine tenths of them singletons. General observations from the study: Patients who responded partially at 0.1-3.0 mg/kg showed clonal expansion ranking among the lowest.

The sequencing used CD4+ or CD8+ T cells sorted from blood, collected in a trial of the OX40 agonist ivuxolimab. This clonotype was obtained from an adult with an advanced solid tumor such as melanoma, head and neck, liver or kidney cancer.

CDR3 region: CASSQDLRSAVGSTEAFF. CDR3 nucleotide sequence: TGTGCCAGCAGCCAAGATTTGAGGTCGGCGGTCGGCAGCACTGAAGCTTTCTTT. The genes are TRBV14 and TRBJ1-1, with unresolved D. The length of the CDR3 is 18 residues. Looked up from germline, CDR1 is SGHDN and CDR2 is FVKESK. V was shortened by 0 bases and J by 4 bases, with 21 bases between the two germline ends.